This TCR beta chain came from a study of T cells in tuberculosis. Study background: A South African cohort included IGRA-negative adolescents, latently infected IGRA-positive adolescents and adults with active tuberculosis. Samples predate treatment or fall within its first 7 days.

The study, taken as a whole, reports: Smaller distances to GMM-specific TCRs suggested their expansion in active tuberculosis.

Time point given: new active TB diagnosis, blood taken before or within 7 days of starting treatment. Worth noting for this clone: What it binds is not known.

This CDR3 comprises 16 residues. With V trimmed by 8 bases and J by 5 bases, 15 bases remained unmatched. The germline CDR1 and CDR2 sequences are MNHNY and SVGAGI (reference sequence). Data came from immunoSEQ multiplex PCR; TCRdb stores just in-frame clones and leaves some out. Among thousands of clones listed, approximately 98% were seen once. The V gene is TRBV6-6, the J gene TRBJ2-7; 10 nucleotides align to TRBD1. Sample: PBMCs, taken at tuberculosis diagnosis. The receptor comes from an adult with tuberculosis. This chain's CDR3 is CASSPGHRDRGHEQYF. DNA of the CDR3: TGTGCCAGCTCCCCAGGACACCGGGACAGGGGACACGAGCAGTACTTC.